The sequence of this T cell receptor beta chain was determined in a study of T cells in Graves' hyperthyroidism and ophthalmopathy. Graves' hyperthyroidism qualified as stable when ophthalmopathy did not progress within 18 months. Those with hyperthyroidism were 18 to 65 years old, newly diagnosed, and ill for under 2 months. Germline CDR1 reads DFQATT; CDR2 reads SNEGSKA (reference sequence). The V gene end was trimmed by 0 bases and the J gene end by 4 bases; junction bases not matched to a gene: 12. CDR3 size: 17 residues. There were TCR beta CDR3 regions amplified from RNA transcripts. Primed by the HTBI set, a first-round RT-PCR was run on the TCR CDR3. TCRdb used MiXCR to reprocess the multiplex PCR reads, holding one entry per CDR3 protein. The profile covers more than 500,000 distinct CDR3 sequences, with under 20% appearing a single time and less than 4.5% taken by the ten largest.

The source of this sequence is a woman aged 25 to 45 with Graves' hyperthyroidism. This chain connects TRBV20-1 to TRBJ2-7; 10 bases align to TRBD2. Sequenced input: blood. The DNA of the CDR3 is TGCAGTGCTAGAGATCGAGATAGCGGGAGGATTTTATACGAGCAGTACTTC. It specifies CSARDRDSGRILYEQYF.